This T cell receptor (beta chain) was sequenced in a study of blood T cell repertoires in COVID-19. Method: immunoSEQ multiplex PCR; TCRdb's copy keeps in-frame clones and lacks some. The sample lists about 130,000 clones; about 94% were seen once. This CDR3 comprises 17 residues. V was pared by 6 bases and J by 0 bases, with 18 bases between. Germline CDR1 MNHEY, CDR2 SVGEGT. This receptor was taken from a middle-aged man with COVID-19, enrolled during active disease. The rearrangement joins TRBV6-2 or TRBV6-3 to TRBJ1-5; possibly TRBD1 for D (6 bases). Input material: peripheral blood. The CDR3 nucleotides are TGTGCCAGCAGCCGTGGTACCGACAGGTATAGCAATCAGCCCCAGCATTTT. It translates to CASSRGTDRYSNQPQHF.